This T cell receptor beta chain is drawn from a study of T-cell reconstitution after alpha-beta-depleted transplantation in children. Whole-study findings and limits: Most T-cell counts and diversity one year after the transplant came from T cells that were newly produced.

The ends lost 7 bases at V and 3 bases at J; junction bases unmatched: 5. This CDR3 is built from 12 residues. CDR1 DFQATT and CDR2 SNEGSKA come from the germline V gene (reference sequence). Preparation of the TCRbeta library used unique molecular identifiers. TCRdb re-called the PCR reads with MiXCR, one entry per CDR3 protein. This sample has roughly 6,000 distinct CDR3 sequences, with 15% to 18% found just once. This clonotype came up many times. What it binds is unknown. This TCR came from a patient aged 2-10 years who had a stem cell transplant for inherited bone marrow failure, so the T cells may come from the graft donor. The input for sequencing was PBMCs, mostly from graft donor cells, taken 180 days after TCRalphabeta/CD19-depleted stem cell transplant. This rearrangement joins TRBV20-1 to TRBJ2-5, with TRBD2 matching over 7 bases. The CDR3 bases are TGCAGTGGACTAGCAAAGGAAGAGACCCAGTACTTC. Its translation is CSGLAKEETQYF.